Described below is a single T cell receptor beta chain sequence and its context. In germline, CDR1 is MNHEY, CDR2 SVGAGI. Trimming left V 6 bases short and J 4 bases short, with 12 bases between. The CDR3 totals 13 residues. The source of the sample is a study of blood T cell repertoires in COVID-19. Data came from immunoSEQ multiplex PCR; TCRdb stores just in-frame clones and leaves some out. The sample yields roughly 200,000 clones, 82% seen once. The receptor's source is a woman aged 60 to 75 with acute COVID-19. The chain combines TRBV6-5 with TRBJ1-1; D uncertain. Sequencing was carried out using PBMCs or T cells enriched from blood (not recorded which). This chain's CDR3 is CASRSRLATEAFF. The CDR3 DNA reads TGTGCCAGCAGGTCCAGGCTGGCCACTGAAGCTTTCTTT.